This T cell receptor (beta chain) was sequenced in a study of neoadjuvant anti-PD-1 for oral cavity cancer. Study at large: Around day 43, patients without progression received a fourth nivolumab dose before surgery.

CDR3 length: 14 amino acids. CDR1 SGHAT and CDR2 FQNNGV come from the germline V gene. Trimming pared 5 bases from V and 4 bases from J, leaving 14 bases between. Time point meaning: after neoadjuvant nivolumab, at surgical resection. These oral cavity squamous cell carcinomas were HPV-negative and locally advanced. PBMC libraries mostly used 450 to 600 ng of input genomic DNA, with six replicates per sample. Assay used: immunoSEQ multiplex PCR; TCRdb lists only in-frame clones, some missing. This sample has around 8,000 clones, with about 62% found just once. Sequenced material: PBMCs, taken after nivolumab (anti-PD-1) treatment. The sequence was obtained from a person aged 35 to 85 with oral cavity squamous cell carcinoma. The chain combines TRBV11-2 with TRBJ2-5; a weak D match, TRBD1 (6 bases). This CDR3 is CASSPVGAGETQYF. As DNA, the CDR3 is TGTGCCAGCAGCCCGGTGGGGGCGGGAGAGACCCAGTACTTC.